The sequence of this T cell receptor beta chain was determined in a study of T cells expressing NK-cell markers. Study background: Seven sequenced donors out of eight were HCMV-seropositive, one seronegative. General observations from the study: Certain NKG2C+ T cell clones were expanded, and their HCMV specificity remained unclear. These same clonotypes (in four donors) also led the CD3+CD56-NKG2C+ fraction. NKG2C+ dominant clonotype frequencies in six or seven donors were about 1.0-8% of CD8+ T cells.

Following a re-call of the 5' RACE reads, TCRdb has one entry per CDR3 protein and lacks DNA. The table lists tens of thousands of distinct CDR3 sequences. Of note for this clonotype: Its antigen is undetermined.

This CDR3 is built from 17 residues. Germline CDR1 MNHEY, CDR2 SMNVEV (reference sequence). The rearrangement uses TRBV27 and TRBJ1-5; with no DNA, the TCRdb D assignment of TRBD1 cannot be verified. This clonotype was sampled from a man between 18 and 69 years old in good health. The sample comprised blood T cells: a sorted CD56 or NKG2C T cell subset, CD4+ or CD8+ T cells, or bulk PBMC T cells (not recorded which). The CDR3 is CASSFRAQGNLFQPQHF.